Below, 7 T cell receptor beta chains from the same sample are listed, as sequenced in a study of beta chain features in type 1 diabetes. The study's findings and limits: People with Type 1 diabetes carried modestly yet significantly shorter TCRB CDR3s in all four CD4+ subsets.

These receptors lack a known antigen. The authors reverse transcribed all of the isolated RNA, so sequencing captured expressed TCRB transcripts. Libraries were prepared by immunoSEQ multiplex PCR; TCRdb keeps only in-frame clonotypes and omits some of them. This table holds roughly 290,000 clones, approximately 15% found once. Sequencing was performed on naive CD4+ T cells from blood. The origin of the receptors is a man aged 18 to 29 with type 1 diabetes.

This clone has only a few counts. V usage is TRBV18 and J usage is TRBJ2-5; D is ambiguous. V dropped 3 bases and J dropped 1 base, with 3 bases sitting between them. The CDR3 spans 12 residues. The germline V gene encodes CDR1 KGHSH and CDR2 LQKENI. CDR3 sequence (DNA): TGTGCCAGCTCACCTATCCAAGAGACCCAGTACTTC. Protein product: CASSPIQETQYF.

This rearrangement joins TRBV18 to TRBJ2-7; 8 bases are shared with TRBD1. The V and J ends lost 3 bases and 3 bases, in that order; junction bases with no gene match: 7. This CDR3 is 15 amino acids long. Germline V gene lookup returns CDR1 KGHSH and CDR2 LQKENI. In nucleotides, the CDR3 is TGTGCCAGCTCACCGAGGACAGGGCCCGTCTACGAGCAGTACTTC. Encoded protein: CASSPRTGPVYEQYF.

This clone was detected a few times. This sequence joins TRBV11-2 and TRBJ2-7; 9 nucleotides agree with TRBD1. Trimming removed 3 bases from V and 6 bases from J; junction bases left unmatched: 6. CDR3 length: 14 amino acids. Germline CDR1 and CDR2: SGHAT and FQNNGV. The CDR3 protein is CASSFVSTGGEQYF. In DNA, the CDR3 is TGTGCCAGCAGCTTCGTCTCGACAGGGGGCGAGCAGTACTTC.

The chain has TRBV7-9 and TRBJ2-7; D ambiguous. The CDR3 runs to 13 residues. The V gene lost 4 bases and the J gene lost 0 bases, with 7 bases spanning the gap. From germline, CDR1 is SEHNR and CDR2 FQNEAQ (reference sequence). CDR3 in DNA: TGTGCCAGCAGCTCGGTCAACTCCTACGAGCAGTACTTC. It is translated as CASSSVNSYEQYF.

The chain recombines TRBV5-1 with TRBJ2-5; 9 bases match TRBD1. The CDR3 runs 15 residues. The V gene end was trimmed by 4 bases and the J gene end by 5 bases; junction bases not matched to a gene: 9. Germline lookup yields CDR1 SGHRS and CDR2 YFSETQ. CDR3 region: CASSPPDRGGETQYF. CDR3 nucleotides: TGCGCCAGCAGCCCCCCGGACAGGGGTGGCGAGACCCAGTACTTC.

Only a few counts were recorded for this clone. The J gene is TRBJ2-7, the V gene TRBV4-3; TRBD1 matches 9 bases. The CDR3 is made up of 15 amino acids. V was pared by 2 bases and J by 4 bases, with 6 bases of the junction left unmatched. From germline, CDR1 is LGHNA and CDR2 YSLEER. The CDR3 DNA sequence: TGCGCCAGCAGCCAACTTCGACAGGGGGGGTACGAGCAGTACTTC. Its protein product is CASSQLRQGGYEQYF.

This clone was seen a few times. The chain combines TRBV7-2 with TRBJ2-3, with 8 bases identical to TRBD2. CDR1 and CDR2 from the germline V gene are SGHTA and FQGNSA. J lost 6 bases, V lost 5 bases, and 10 bases had no gene match. CDR3 length: 15 residues. The CDR3 loop is CASSPWRGARDTQYF. CDR3 in DNA: TGTGCCAGCAGCCCGTGGCGGGGGGCACGGGATACGCAGTATTTT. The variable domain in full, completed from reference TRBV7-2 and TRBJ2-3, reads GAGVSQSPSNKVTEKGKDVELRCDPISGHTALYWYRQSLGQGLEFLIYFQGNSAPDKSGLPSDRFSAERTGGSVSTLTIQRTQQEDSAVYLCASSPWRGARDTQYFGPGTRLTVL.